The TCR beta chain under discussion was sequenced for a study of blood T cell repertoires in COVID-19. Overall study context: The samples span acute and convalescent COVID-19 from the United States, Italy and Spain. Sources were T cells, B-cell-depleted T cells, or PBMCs; the material itself was cDNA or gDNA.

In the original workflow: How many nucleated cells were present was estimated from reference gene primer amplification. Profiling relied on immunoSEQ multiplex PCR, and the TCRdb table lists in-frame clones only, not all of them. V and J calls and clone size are given by that table; D and trimming were obtained from the DNA. This sample carries under 150,000 clones, around 80% of them seen once, and the ten largest clones take approximately 2.4%. Categorization into cohorts depended on clinical history that participants reported. Germline V CDR1 and CDR2: MNHEY, SVGEGT. The V segment lost 0 bases and the J segment 5 bases; nucleotides outside the gene matches: 20. The CDR3 is 21 residues long.

The rearrangement uses TRBV6-2 or TRBV6-3 and TRBJ2-5; TRBD2 aligns across 11 bases. The receptor comes from a man in his forties with acute COVID-19. Sample: PBMCs or T cells enriched from blood (not recorded which). The CDR3: CASSYSMARAHSGGETETQYF. DNA of the CDR3: TGTGCCAGCAGTTACTCGATGGCGAGGGCGCATAGCGGGGGGGAAACGGAGACCCAGTACTTC.